Presented here are 10 T cell receptor beta chains from one specimen sequenced in a study of vaccination and CD4 T cells after COVID-19 (dated by TCRdb to the early 2020s). Libraries were made using PCR. Sequencing relied on an Illumina iSeq 100. TCRdb reran the public reads through fastp at Q25 and MiXCR, keeping productive beta chains. Every CDR3 protein is listed once, alongside the most common genes and DNA of its rows. The sample table shows around 30,000 distinct CDR3 sequences, and 50% are seen once. Clones ranked in the top ten supply around 5.9% of the sample. The sample's time point label is to be understood as: late sampling 161 to 241 days after vaccination in three convalescent patients. The sequencing used CD4+ T cells from blood, collected about 7 months after SARS-CoV-2 vaccination. These receptor sequences come from a human donor who had recovered from COVID-19.

This clonotype was recorded a few times. The V call is TRBV20-1, the J call TRBJ2-3, with D possibly being TRBD2 (6 bases). Per germline, CDR1 DFQATT and CDR2 SNEGSKA (reference sequence). This CDR3 has 14 amino acids. V was cut by 5 bases and J by 0 bases, with 12 bases left in between. The CDR3 is CSARPGTSTDTQYF. CDR3 nucleotide sequence: TGCAGTGCTCGTCCCGGGACTAGCACAGATACGCAGTATTTT.

The chain uses TRBV20-1 and TRBJ2-1; D gene unclear. The length of the CDR3 is 12 residues. The V and J ends lost 6 bases and 6 bases respectively, with 12 bases between them. Germline V CDR1 and CDR2: DFQATT, SNEGSKA (reference sequence). The CDR3 coding sequence is TGCAGTGCCAACGATAGAGGCAATGAGCAGTTCTTC. Its translation is CSANDRGNEQFF.

This clonotype appeared a few times. The V and J genes are TRBV19 and TRBJ2-1; D gene unclear. The CDR3 spans 11 residues. V shed 7 bases and J shed 5 bases, with 6 bases lying between them. CDR1 is LNHDA, CDR2 SQIVND, per germline (reference sequence). CDR3 sequence: CASTMNNEQFF. CDR3 nucleotides: TGTGCCAGTACCATGAACAATGAGCAGTTCTTC.

This clonotype turned up a few times. The chain employs TRBV20-1 and TRBJ2-3; 9 bases match TRBD1. Germline V gene sequence: CDR1 DFQATT, CDR2 SNEGSKA (reference sequence). J was trimmed by 3 bases and V by 6 bases; bases with no gene match: 4. This CDR3 contains 13 residues. The chain's CDR3 is CSAPTGGTDTQYF. DNA for the CDR3: TGCAGTGCCCCGACAGGGGGTACAGATACGCAGTATTTT.

The CDR3 nucleotides read TGTGCCAGCAGCCTCGGGACTAGCGGGAGATACGAGCAGTACTTC. Amino acids: CASSLGTSGRYEQYF. The chain employs TRBV7-2 and TRBJ2-7; TRBD2 agrees at 14 bases. J gave up 4 bases and V 5 bases, and 4 bases lay outside the gene matches. The CDR3 consists of 15 residues. Germline CDR1 is SGHTA and CDR2 is FQGNSA.

The V and J genes are TRBV6-2 or TRBV6-3 and TRBJ1-2, with 10 bases lining up with TRBD1. CDR3 length equals 16 residues. The V gene's germline CDR1 is MNHEY and CDR2 SVGEGT. Unmatched junction bases numbered 10, after V lost 5 bases and J lost 4 bases. The CDR3 region is CASSRSSGQGIYGYTF. CDR3 nucleotides: TGTGCCAGCAGTAGATCCTCGGGACAGGGGATCTATGGCTACACCTTC.

The CDR3, as DNA: TGTGCCAGCAGCTCCGGGGAGGGGGCGCAATCTTTCTTT. Its protein is CASSSGEGAQSFF. The gene calls are TRBV6-1 and TRBJ1-1, with 7 nucleotides matching TRBD1. V was pared by 6 bases and J by 12 bases, with 13 bases of the junction left unmatched. Germline assignment: CDR1 MNHNS and CDR2 SASEGT. The CDR3 is 13 residues long.

The rearrangement links TRBV6-5 to TRBJ2-2; D is perhaps TRBD1 (6 bases). The CDR3 sequence is 16 residues long. V dropped 2 bases and J dropped 0 bases, with 10 bases sitting between them. Per the germline V gene, CDR1 is MNHEY and CDR2 is SVGAGI. In DNA, the CDR3 is TGTGCCAGCAGTTACCGCGCAGGGGCGAACACCGGGGAGCTGTTTTTT. It translates to CASSYRAGANTGELFF.

The chain couples TRBV28 to TRBJ2-1, with TRBD2 identical over 16 bases. The CDR3 totals 19 residues. Germline V gene data show CDR1 as MDHEN and CDR2 as SYDVKM. V lost 4 bases, J lost 5 bases, and 11 bases stayed unmatched. CDR3 sequence: CASSYPGTSGRAFNNEQFF. The CDR3 DNA is TGTGCCAGCAGTTATCCGGGGACTAGCGGGAGGGCCTTCAACAATGAGCAGTTCTTC.

This clonotype was detected only a few times. The chain links TRBV7-9 to TRBJ2-7; D remains ambiguous. Germline V gene data show CDR1 as SEHNR and CDR2 as FQNEAQ (reference sequence). V lost 2 bases to trimming and J lost 5 bases, with 7 bases between them. The length of the CDR3 is 12 residues. The CDR3 is CASSLFGNEQYF. CDR3 in DNA: TGTGCCAGCAGCTTATTTGGCAACGAGCAGTACTTC.